This T cell receptor (beta chain) was recorded in a study of OX40 agonist ivuxolimab in advanced cancers. This clone has just a few counts. Generated by immunoSEQ multiplex PCR, the TCRdb table keeps only in-frame clones and is missing some. Of tens of thousands of clones in the sample, approximately 82% were seen once. The V gene's germline CDR1 is GTSNPN and CDR2 SVGIG (reference sequence). The germline V and J ends were trimmed by 3 bases and 3 bases, with 6 bases remaining between them. The CDR3 loop spans 12 amino acids. The sequence was obtained from an adult with an advanced solid tumor such as melanoma, head and neck, liver or kidney cancer. Specimen: CD4+ or CD8+ T cells sorted from blood, collected in a trial of the OX40 agonist ivuxolimab. The rearrangement uses TRBV30 and TRBJ1-3; D is ambiguous. The chain's CDR3 is CAWRLFGNTIYF. The CDR3 nucleotides are TGTGCCTGGAGATTGTTTGGAAACACCATATATTTT.